This is a list of T cell receptor beta chains from one sample in a study of response to subunit inactivated influenza vaccine. TCRdb itself ran the RT-PCR reads through MiXCR, one entry per CDR3 protein. This table holds around 190,000 distinct CDR3 sequences, around 15% found once. Sample: CD8+ T cells sorted from PBMCs, taken more than 4 days after vaccination. The receptors shown here come from a middle-aged man who received an inactivated influenza vaccine. Both conserved end residues are part of each CDR3. D genes are given only for firm matches. The size field is filled for only some rows; it gives once, few, many or a size class.

j_call: TRBJ1-4
v_call: TRBV28
d_call: .
clone_size: .
cdr3_nt: TGTGCCAGCAGTAGACAAACTAATGAAAAACTGTTTTTT
cdr3_aa: CASSRQTNEKLFF

j_call: TRBJ2-1
v_call: TRBV28
d_call: .
clone_size: many
cdr3_nt: TGTGCCAGCAAACTACCCGGGATCAGCAATGAGCAGTTCTTC
cdr3_aa: CASKLPGISNEQFF

j_call: TRBJ2-4
v_call: TRBV11-2
d_call: TRBD2
clone_size: .
cdr3_nt: TGTGCCAGCAGCGTAGGACTAGCCGCCAAAAACATTCAGTACTTC
cdr3_aa: CASSVGLAAKNIQYF

j_call: TRBJ2-7
v_call: TRBV6-2/TRBV6-3
d_call: TRBD1
clone_size: few
cdr3_nt: TGTGCCAGCAGTTACGGCCTGACAGGGGGCAAGTACGAGCAGTACTTC
cdr3_aa: CASSYGLTGGKYEQYF

j_call: TRBJ1-1
v_call: TRBV7-9
d_call: .
clone_size: few
cdr3_nt: TGTGCCAGCAGCTTAAATGCATGGGAAGCTTTCTTT
cdr3_aa: CASSLNAWEAFF

j_call: TRBJ2-7
v_call: TRBV11-2
d_call: .
clone_size: .
cdr3_nt: TGTGCCAGCACCCCGCTGTCCGAGCAGTACTTC
cdr3_aa: CASTPLSEQYF

j_call: TRBJ2-2
v_call: TRBV9
d_call: .
clone_size: .
cdr3_nt: TGTGCCAGCAGCGTAGGGAGGGGGGAGCTGTTTTTT
cdr3_aa: CASSVGRGELFF

j_call: TRBJ1-5
v_call: TRBV12-3/TRBV12-4
d_call: TRBD1
clone_size: .
cdr3_nt: TGTGCCAGCAGCATTACAGGACAGGGTTTAAGTCAGCCCCAGCATTTT
cdr3_aa: CASSITGQGLSQPQHF

j_call: TRBJ2-1
v_call: TRBV27
d_call: .
clone_size: .
cdr3_nt: TGTGCCAGCAGTTTATCAGGGGTCAATGAGCAGTTCTTC
cdr3_aa: CASSLSGVNEQFF

j_call: TRBJ1-1
v_call: TRBV10-3
d_call: .
clone_size: .
cdr3_nt: TGTGCCATCGGGACACCGAACACTGAAGCTTTCTTT
cdr3_aa: CAIGTPNTEAFF

j_call: TRBJ2-7
v_call: TRBV9
d_call: TRBD2
clone_size: .
cdr3_nt: TGTGCCAGCAGCGTAGCCACTAGCGGTAGCTCCTACGAGCAGTACTTC
cdr3_aa: CASSVATSGSSYEQYF

j_call: TRBJ1-5
v_call: TRBV7-8
d_call: .
clone_size: few
cdr3_nt: TGTGCCAGCAGAGAGGGAGGGGTCAATCAGCCCCAGCATTTT
cdr3_aa: CASREGGVNQPQHF

j_call: TRBJ2-7
v_call: TRBV29-1
d_call: .
clone_size: many
cdr3_nt: TGCAGCGTTGGGCTAGACTACGAGCAGTACTTC
cdr3_aa: CSVGLDYEQYF

j_call: TRBJ2-5
v_call: TRBV6-2/TRBV6-3
d_call: .
clone_size: few
cdr3_nt: TGTGCCAGCAGTTACTCGAGGGGAGGAGAGACCCAGTACTTC
cdr3_aa: CASSYSRGGETQYF

j_call: TRBJ2-7
v_call: TRBV7-2
d_call: .
clone_size: .
cdr3_nt: TGTGCCAGCAGCTTCCTTTCGGCTAGCGAAGCCTCCTACGAGCAGTACTTC
cdr3_aa: CASSFLSASEASYEQYF

j_call: TRBJ1-4
v_call: TRBV6-5
d_call: .
clone_size: few
cdr3_nt: TGTGCCAGCAGTTATACGGCGGCAACTAATGAAAAACTGTTTTTT
cdr3_aa: CASSYTAATNEKLFF

j_call: TRBJ2-7
v_call: TRBV11-2
d_call: TRBD2
clone_size: many
cdr3_nt: TGTGCCAGCAGCTTCAGGTTAAAGATTGCGGGAGAAGCCTACGAGCAGTACTTC
cdr3_aa: CASSFRLKIAGEAYEQYF

j_call: TRBJ1-5
v_call: TRBV23-1
d_call: TRBD1
clone_size: .
cdr3_nt: TGCGCCAGCAGTCAAGGGACAGGGGGCGATTGGGATCAGCCCCAGCATTTT
cdr3_aa: CASSQGTGGDWDQPQHF

j_call: TRBJ2-1
v_call: TRBV4-3
d_call: .
clone_size: few
cdr3_nt: TGCGCCAGCAGCCAAGCTGACGGCCGGCCCCCAGATTACAATGAGCAGTTCTTC
cdr3_aa: CASSQADGRPPDYNEQFF

j_call: TRBJ2-7
v_call: TRBV10-3
d_call: TRBD1
clone_size: .
cdr3_nt: TGTGCCATCAGTGAGGACAGGGATGCCTACGAGCAGTACTTC
cdr3_aa: CAISEDRDAYEQYF

j_call: TRBJ2-6
v_call: TRBV5-1
d_call: .
clone_size: few
cdr3_nt: TGCGCCAGCAGCTGGACTGCTAGCTCTGGGGCCAACGTCCTGACTTTC
cdr3_aa: CASSWTASSGANVLTF

j_call: TRBJ2-7
v_call: TRBV14
d_call: .
clone_size: few
cdr3_nt: TGTGCCAGCAGCCAAGATCAAGGGGCCCTTTACGAGCAGTACTTC
cdr3_aa: CASSQDQGALYEQYF

j_call: TRBJ2-1
v_call: TRBV7-6
d_call: TRBD2
clone_size: few
cdr3_nt: TGTGCCAGCAGCCCTAGCGGCGGCTCCTACAATGAGCAGTTCTTC
cdr3_aa: CASSPSGGSYNEQFF

j_call: TRBJ2-7
v_call: TRBV12-3/TRBV12-4
d_call: .
clone_size: .
cdr3_nt: TGTGCCAGCAGTTTAGGGACCAACTACGAGCAGTACTTC
cdr3_aa: CASSLGTNYEQYF

j_call: TRBJ2-7
v_call: TRBV4-3
d_call: .
clone_size: many
cdr3_nt: TGCGCCAGCAGCCACCTGACAGGTTCCTACGAGCAGTACTTC
cdr3_aa: CASSHLTGSYEQYF

j_call: TRBJ1-5
v_call: TRBV27
d_call: TRBD1
clone_size: few
cdr3_nt: TGTGCCAGCAGTTTATTGGGGACAGAAGGGACCAATCAGCCCCAGCATTTT
cdr3_aa: CASSLLGTEGTNQPQHF

j_call: TRBJ1-2
v_call: TRBV5-1
d_call: .
clone_size: few
cdr3_nt: TGCGCCAGCAGCTTGGGTCCGGAGGTTACAGGGAAAAACTATGGCTACACCTTC
cdr3_aa: CASSLGPEVTGKNYGYTF

j_call: TRBJ2-5
v_call: TRBV7-9
d_call: .
clone_size: many
cdr3_nt: TGTGCCAGCAGCTTCGTACGGCCCGGCGAGACCCAGTACTTC
cdr3_aa: CASSFVRPGETQYF

j_call: TRBJ2-1
v_call: TRBV28
d_call: .
clone_size: .
cdr3_nt: TGTGCCAGCAGTAAATTCAGGGGAGGCCCCTACAATGAGCAGTTCTTC
cdr3_aa: CASSKFRGGPYNEQFF

j_call: TRBJ2-5
v_call: TRBV12-3/TRBV12-4
d_call: .
clone_size: few
cdr3_nt: TGTGCCAGCATCCTCGACGATAACCAAGAGACCCAGTACTTC
cdr3_aa: CASILDDNQETQYF

j_call: TRBJ2-7
v_call: TRBV5-1
d_call: .
clone_size: .
cdr3_nt: TGCGCCAGAACCGACAGGCTGAGCTCCTACGAGCAGTACTTC
cdr3_aa: CARTDRLSSYEQYF

j_call: TRBJ1-5
v_call: TRBV20-1
d_call: TRBD1
clone_size: .
cdr3_nt: TGCAGTGCTAGGGACAGGGCCCACCTGGGGGCCCAGCATTTT
cdr3_aa: CSARDRAHLGAQHF

j_call: TRBJ2-7
v_call: TRBV6-2/TRBV6-3
d_call: .
clone_size: few
cdr3_nt: TGTGCCAGCAGTTACATAACCCACGAGCAGTACTTC
cdr3_aa: CASSYITHEQYF